The rows below give T cell receptor beta chains drawn from one sample of a study of blood T cell repertoires in COVID-19. Here immunoSEQ multiplex PCR was the method, and the copy in TCRdb shows in-frame clones only, minus some. The data show around 230,000 clones, around 87% seen once. Sequencing input: peripheral blood. These receptors came from a man in his 60s who had recovered from COVID-19. CDR3s include the opening cysteine and the closing phenylalanine or tryptophan. Fields, in order: J gene, V gene, D gene, clone size, CDR3 protein, CDR3 DNA. D genes are given only for firm matches. Not every row has a clone size; where given, it reads once, few, many or a size class.

j_call: TRBJ1-1
v_call: TRBV27
d_call: TRBD1
clone_size: -
cdr3_aa: CASRSRGATEAFF
cdr3_nt: TGTGCCAGCAGATCCAGGGGGGCCACTGAAGCTTTCTTT

j_call: TRBJ1-3
v_call: TRBV12-3/TRBV12-4
d_call: -
clone_size: once
cdr3_aa: CASSPFRGNTIYF
cdr3_nt: TGTGCCAGCAGCCCGTTTCGTGGAAACACCATATATTTT

j_call: TRBJ1-2
v_call: TRBV5-1
d_call: -
clone_size: -
cdr3_aa: CASSLASGRGDNGYTF
cdr3_nt: TGCGCCAGCAGCTTGGCCTCCGGCAGGGGAGACAATGGCTACACCTTC

j_call: TRBJ1-5
v_call: TRBV7-9
d_call: TRBD1
clone_size: -
cdr3_aa: CASSYGTVGQPQHF
cdr3_nt: TGTGCCAGCAGCTACGGGACAGTCGGTCAGCCCCAGCATTTT

j_call: TRBJ2-3
v_call: TRBV12-3/TRBV12-4
d_call: -
clone_size: -
cdr3_aa: CATRTEGADTQYF
cdr3_nt: TGTGCCACCCGGACAGAAGGGGCAGATACGCAGTATTTT

j_call: TRBJ1-2
v_call: TRBV12-2
d_call: -
clone_size: -
cdr3_aa: CASRLKTGGATNYGYTF
cdr3_nt: TGTGCAAGTCGCTTAAAAACAGGGGGCGCAACTAACTATGGCTACACCTTC

j_call: TRBJ1-2
v_call: TRBV21-1
d_call: -
clone_size: -
cdr3_aa: CASKSQDRFSGYTF
cdr3_nt: TGTGCCAGCAAGTCCCAGGACAGGTTCAGTGGCTACACCTTC

j_call: TRBJ1-5
v_call: TRBV5-1
d_call: TRBD1
clone_size: -
cdr3_aa: CASSLNGQGGSQPQHF
cdr3_nt: TGCGCCAGCAGCTTGAATGGACAGGGAGGTTCTCAGCCCCAGCATTTT

j_call: TRBJ1-6
v_call: TRBV25-1
d_call: TRBD1
clone_size: -
cdr3_aa: CASSERRGLNDSPLHF
cdr3_nt: TGTGCCAGCAGTGAAAGAAGGGGGCTTAACGATTCACCCCTCCACTTT

j_call: TRBJ1-6
v_call: TRBV6-5
d_call: -
clone_size: -
cdr3_aa: CASLISSYNSPLHF
cdr3_nt: TGTGCCAGCCTGATCAGCTCCTATAATTCACCCCTCCACTTT

j_call: TRBJ2-1
v_call: TRBV9
d_call: -
clone_size: -
cdr3_aa: CASSVRGAHNEQFF
cdr3_nt: TGTGCCAGCAGCGTTCGGGGGGCCCACAATGAGCAGTTCTTC

j_call: TRBJ1-1
v_call: TRBV6-5
d_call: TRBD1
clone_size: -
cdr3_aa: CASSRGQGNTEAFF
cdr3_nt: TGTGCCAGCAGTCGGGGACAGGGGAACACTGAAGCTTTCTTT

j_call: TRBJ1-1
v_call: TRBV5-1
d_call: -
clone_size: -
cdr3_aa: CASRGSGPEAFF
cdr3_nt: TGCGCCAGCAGGGGGTCAGGGCCCGAAGCTTTCTTT

j_call: TRBJ2-4
v_call: TRBV5-4
d_call: -
clone_size: once
cdr3_aa: CASAPGGGAGIIQYF
cdr3_nt: TGTGCCAGCGCCCCGGGCGGCGGGGCGGGGATCATTCAGTACTTC

j_call: TRBJ2-3
v_call: TRBV2
d_call: -
clone_size: -
cdr3_aa: CASSDSSGPGTDTQYF
cdr3_nt: TGTGCCAGCAGTGATTCATCAGGCCCCGGCACAGATACGCAGTATTTT

j_call: TRBJ2-3
v_call: TRBV20-1
d_call: -
clone_size: few
cdr3_aa: CSASRDNTDTQYF
cdr3_nt: TGCAGTGCTAGTAGGGACAACACAGATACGCAGTATTTT

j_call: TRBJ1-1
v_call: TRBV5-1
d_call: -
clone_size: -
cdr3_aa: CASSLQENTEAFF
cdr3_nt: TGCGCCAGCAGCTTACAGGAGAACACTGAAGCTTTCTTT

j_call: TRBJ1-2
v_call: TRBV3-1/TRBV3-2
d_call: -
clone_size: -
cdr3_aa: CASSLSGVVYGYTF
cdr3_nt: TGTGCCAGCAGCCTATCCGGAGTAGTCTATGGCTACACCTTC

j_call: TRBJ2-5
v_call: TRBV24-1
d_call: -
clone_size: -
cdr3_aa: CATSDRRGMETQYF
cdr3_nt: TGTGCCACCAGTGACCGCAGGGGAATGGAGACCCAGTACTTC

j_call: TRBJ1-4
v_call: TRBV28
d_call: TRBD1
clone_size: -
cdr3_aa: CASSNDRVREKLFF
cdr3_nt: TGTGCCAGCAGTAACGACAGGGTTCGGGAAAAACTGTTTTTT

j_call: TRBJ1-5
v_call: TRBV11-2
d_call: TRBD1
clone_size: -
cdr3_aa: CASSPTGASNQPQHF
cdr3_nt: TGTGCCAGCAGCCCCACAGGGGCTTCCAATCAGCCCCAGCATTTT

j_call: TRBJ2-3
v_call: TRBV5-1
d_call: TRBD2
clone_size: -
cdr3_aa: CASSLSLAGADTQYF
cdr3_nt: TGCGCCAGCAGCTTGAGCCTAGCGGGGGCGGATACGCAGTATTTT

j_call: TRBJ2-7
v_call: TRBV4-1
d_call: TRBD1
clone_size: once
cdr3_aa: CASSPDRGGYEQYF
cdr3_nt: TGCGCCAGCAGCCCGGACAGGGGAGGGTACGAGCAGTACTTC

j_call: TRBJ2-5
v_call: TRBV9
d_call: -
clone_size: -
cdr3_aa: CASSGGLSRQETQYF
cdr3_nt: TGTGCCAGCAGCGGGGGACTCTCAAGACAAGAGACCCAGTACTTC

j_call: TRBJ1-4
v_call: TRBV2
d_call: -
clone_size: once
cdr3_aa: CAIQGRDEKLFF
cdr3_nt: TGTGCCATCCAGGGCCGCGATGAAAAACTGTTTTTT

j_call: TRBJ2-2
v_call: TRBV6-1
d_call: TRBD2
clone_size: -
cdr3_aa: CASSEASGGIPPTGELFF
cdr3_nt: TGTGCCAGCAGTGAGGCTAGCGGGGGCATTCCCCCCACCGGGGAGCTGTTTTTT

j_call: TRBJ2-5
v_call: TRBV29-1
d_call: -
clone_size: -
cdr3_aa: CSWREEAQYF
cdr3_nt: TGCAGTTGGAGGGAGGAGGCCCAGTACTTC

j_call: TRBJ2-2
v_call: TRBV5-1
d_call: -
clone_size: -
cdr3_aa: CASTLHSPGQNTGELFF
cdr3_nt: TGCGCCAGCACCCTCCATAGTCCGGGACAGAACACCGGGGAGCTGTTTTTT

j_call: TRBJ1-3
v_call: TRBV2
d_call: -
clone_size: -
cdr3_aa: CASSFAGSGNTIYF
cdr3_nt: TGTGCCAGCAGTTTCGCAGGGTCTGGAAACACCATATATTTT

j_call: TRBJ1-4
v_call: TRBV6-5
d_call: -
clone_size: -
cdr3_aa: CASGRGKSEKLFF
cdr3_nt: TGTGCCAGCGGCCGGGGGAAATCTGAAAAACTGTTTTTT

j_call: TRBJ1-1
v_call: TRBV5-1
d_call: TRBD1
clone_size: -
cdr3_aa: CASRTGVNTEAFF
cdr3_nt: TGCGCCAGCAGAACAGGGGTTAACACTGAAGCTTTCTTT

j_call: TRBJ1-1
v_call: TRBV4-1
d_call: -
clone_size: -
cdr3_aa: CASSPSPGGFPGNTEAFF
cdr3_nt: TGCGCCAGCAGCCCCAGCCCGGGGGGATTCCCTGGGAACACTGAAGCTTTCTTT

j_call: TRBJ1-1
v_call: TRBV19
d_call: -
clone_size: -
cdr3_aa: CASSYAPQGNTEAFF
cdr3_nt: TGTGCCAGTAGTTATGCCCCACAGGGGAACACTGAAGCTTTCTTT

j_call: TRBJ1-5
v_call: TRBV5-6
d_call: -
clone_size: -
cdr3_aa: CASSLGGVLGNQPQHF
cdr3_nt: TGTGCCAGCAGCTTGGGGGGAGTGCTGGGCAATCAGCCCCAGCATTTT

j_call: TRBJ2-2
v_call: TRBV7-8
d_call: -
clone_size: -
cdr3_aa: CASSRIERWIGELLF
cdr3_nt: TGTGCCAGCAGCCGAATTGAGAGATGGATCGGGGAGCTGCTTTTT

j_call: TRBJ2-1
v_call: TRBV9
d_call: -
clone_size: -
cdr3_aa: CASSSQVPEQFF
cdr3_nt: TGTGCCAGCAGCTCACAGGTACCTGAGCAGTTCTTC

j_call: TRBJ2-2
v_call: TRBV5-4
d_call: -
clone_size: -
cdr3_aa: CASSRQGPGTGELFF
cdr3_nt: TGTGCCAGCAGCCGGCAGGGGCCGGGCACCGGGGAGCTGTTTTTT

j_call: TRBJ2-1
v_call: TRBV18
d_call: -
clone_size: -
cdr3_aa: CASSPAGFNEQFF
cdr3_nt: TGTGCCAGCTCACCAGCAGGTTTCAATGAGCAGTTCTTC

j_call: TRBJ2-1
v_call: TRBV15
d_call: TRBD2
clone_size: -
cdr3_aa: CATSRVGLAGGRLFGNEQFF
cdr3_nt: TGTGCCACCAGCAGAGTGGGACTAGCGGGGGGCCGTCTTTTTGGCAATGAGCAGTTCTTC

j_call: TRBJ2-5
v_call: TRBV3-1/TRBV3-2
d_call: TRBD2
clone_size: -
cdr3_aa: CASSQAGTSGGGETQYF
cdr3_nt: TGTGCCAGCAGCCAAGCGGGGACTAGCGGGGGGGGTGAGACCCAGTACTTC

j_call: TRBJ2-2
v_call: TRBV12-3/TRBV12-4
d_call: TRBD1
clone_size: -
cdr3_aa: CATGTGDTGELFF
cdr3_nt: TGTGCCACCGGGACAGGGGACACCGGGGAGCTGTTTTTT

j_call: TRBJ1-1
v_call: TRBV30
d_call: TRBD1
clone_size: -
cdr3_aa: CAWTLQGDTEAFF
cdr3_nt: TGTGCCTGGACGCTCCAGGGGGACACTGAAGCTTTCTTT

j_call: TRBJ1-4
v_call: TRBV5-5
d_call: TRBD1
clone_size: -
cdr3_aa: CASSLPGTGGEKLFF
cdr3_nt: TGTGCCAGCAGCTTGCCCGGGACAGGGGGTGAAAAACTGTTTTTT

j_call: TRBJ2-7
v_call: TRBV11-2
d_call: -
clone_size: -
cdr3_aa: CAIGHRVGTYEQYF
cdr3_nt: TGTGCCATCGGACACAGGGTCGGTACCTACGAGCAGTACTTC

j_call: TRBJ1-4
v_call: TRBV5-1
d_call: TRBD1
clone_size: -
cdr3_aa: CASNEGALDEKLFF
cdr3_nt: TGCGCCAGCAACGAGGGGGCGTTGGATGAAAAACTGTTTTTT

j_call: TRBJ2-7
v_call: TRBV30
d_call: TRBD2
clone_size: few
cdr3_aa: CAWSAGGSSYEQYF
cdr3_nt: TGTGCCTGGAGTGCGGGGGGGAGCTCCTACGAGCAGTACTTC

j_call: TRBJ1-2
v_call: TRBV5-1
d_call: TRBD1
clone_size: -
cdr3_aa: CASSLDGTGEGYGYTF
cdr3_nt: TGCGCCAGCAGCTTGGACGGGACAGGGGAAGGCTATGGCTACACCTTC

j_call: TRBJ2-5
v_call: TRBV5-1
d_call: TRBD2
clone_size: -
cdr3_aa: CASRAPGLAGVETQYF
cdr3_nt: TGCGCCAGCAGGGCACCGGGACTAGCGGGGGTCGAGACCCAGTACTTC

j_call: TRBJ2-1
v_call: TRBV2
d_call: TRBD2
clone_size: -
cdr3_aa: CASRRLAGIDEQFF
cdr3_nt: TGTGCCAGCAGGCGACTAGCGGGGATCGATGAGCAGTTCTTC